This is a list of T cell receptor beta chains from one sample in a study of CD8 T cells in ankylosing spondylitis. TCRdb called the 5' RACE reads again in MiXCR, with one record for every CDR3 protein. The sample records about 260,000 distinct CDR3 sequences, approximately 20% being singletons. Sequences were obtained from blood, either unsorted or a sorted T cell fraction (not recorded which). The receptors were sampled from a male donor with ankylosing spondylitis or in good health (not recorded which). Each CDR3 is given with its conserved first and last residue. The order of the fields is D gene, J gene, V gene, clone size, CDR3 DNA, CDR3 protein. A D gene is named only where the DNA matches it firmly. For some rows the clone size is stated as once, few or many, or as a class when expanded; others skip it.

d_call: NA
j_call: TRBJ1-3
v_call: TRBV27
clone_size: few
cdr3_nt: TGTGCCAGCAGTTTAGGGGGGCTCGGAAACACCATATATTTT
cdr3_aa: CASSLGGLGNTIYF

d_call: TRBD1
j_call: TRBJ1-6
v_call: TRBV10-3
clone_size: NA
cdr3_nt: TGTGCCATCAGGGACAGGGCGGATTCACCCCTCCACTTT
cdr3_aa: CAIRDRADSPLHF

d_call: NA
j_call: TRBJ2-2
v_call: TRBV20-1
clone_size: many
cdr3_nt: TGCAGTGCACAGTATTCCGGGGAGCTGTTTTTT
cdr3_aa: CSAQYSGELFF

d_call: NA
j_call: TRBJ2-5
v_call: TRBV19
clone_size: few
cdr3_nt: TGTGCCAGTAGTATAGATCTGGGCAGGGGCCCGGGACAAGAGACCCAGTACTTC
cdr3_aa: CASSIDLGRGPGQETQYF

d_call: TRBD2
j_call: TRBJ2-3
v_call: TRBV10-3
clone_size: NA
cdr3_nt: TGTGCCATCAAAGGGACTAGCGGCACAGATACGCAGTATTTT
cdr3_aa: CAIKGTSGTDTQYF

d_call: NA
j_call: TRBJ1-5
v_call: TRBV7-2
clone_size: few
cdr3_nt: TGTGCCAGCAGCTTTGGGCCCGCCCAGCCCCAGCATTTT
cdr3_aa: CASSFGPAQPQHF

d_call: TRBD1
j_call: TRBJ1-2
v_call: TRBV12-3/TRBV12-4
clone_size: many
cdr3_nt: TGTGCCAGCACCCCAGGGACAGGGGGCACTAACTATGGCTACACCTTC
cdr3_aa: CASTPGTGGTNYGYTF

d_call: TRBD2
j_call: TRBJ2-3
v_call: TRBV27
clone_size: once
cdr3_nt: TGTGCCAGCAGTTTATCCTTCACTAGCGACACAGATACGCAGTATTTT
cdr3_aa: CASSLSFTSDTDTQYF

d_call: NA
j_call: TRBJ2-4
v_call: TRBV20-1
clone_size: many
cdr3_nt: TGCAGTGTCGAAGACAGGGAGGTTCAGTACTTC
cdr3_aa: CSVEDREVQYF

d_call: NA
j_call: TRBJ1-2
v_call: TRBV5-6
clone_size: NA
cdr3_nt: TGTGCCAGCAGCTTTTTAGTAGACGGGCGATTTAACTATGGCTACACCTTC
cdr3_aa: CASSFLVDGRFNYGYTF

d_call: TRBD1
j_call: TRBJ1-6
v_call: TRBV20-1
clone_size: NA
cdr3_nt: TGCAGTGCTAGAAATCAACAGGGGGCGGGTTCACCCCTCCACTTT
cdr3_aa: CSARNQQGAGSPLHF

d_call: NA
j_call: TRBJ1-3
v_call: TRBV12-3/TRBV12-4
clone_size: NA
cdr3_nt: TGTGCCAGCAGTCCAGAGGACAGCTCTGGAAACACCATATATTTT
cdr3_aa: CASSPEDSSGNTIYF

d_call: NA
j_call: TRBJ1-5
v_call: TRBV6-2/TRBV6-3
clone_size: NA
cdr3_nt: TGTGCCAGCAGTGCGAATTCAGGGGTTAGCAATCAGCCCCAGCATTTT
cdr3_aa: CASSANSGVSNQPQHF

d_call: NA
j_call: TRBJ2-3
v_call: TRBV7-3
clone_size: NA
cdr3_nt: TGTGCCAGCAGCAGCCCGGGGGTAGATACGCAGTATTTT
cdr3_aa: CASSSPGVDTQYF

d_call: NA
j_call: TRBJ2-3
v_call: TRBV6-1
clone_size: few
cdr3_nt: TGTGCCAGCAGTCGACGGTCTAGCACAGATACGCAGTATTTT
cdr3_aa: CASSRRSSTDTQYF

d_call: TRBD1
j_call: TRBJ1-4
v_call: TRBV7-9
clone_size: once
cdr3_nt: TGTGCCGTAGGACAGGGAGGAGAAAAACTGTTTTTT
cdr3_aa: CAVGQGGEKLFF

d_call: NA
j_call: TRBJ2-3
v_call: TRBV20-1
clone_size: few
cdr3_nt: TGCAGTGCTAGAGCGGCCGCCGGCGGGCCAGATACGCAGTATTTT
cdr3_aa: CSARAAAGGPDTQYF

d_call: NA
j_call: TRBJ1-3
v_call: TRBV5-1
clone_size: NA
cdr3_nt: TGCGCCAGCAGGTTCGGCGACTCTGGAAACACCATATATTTT
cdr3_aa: CASRFGDSGNTIYF

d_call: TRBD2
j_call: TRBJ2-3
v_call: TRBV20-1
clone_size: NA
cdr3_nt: TGCAGTGCTATGGGCGGGGGGGCTCTGGGGGCGTATTTT
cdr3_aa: CSAMGGGALGAYF

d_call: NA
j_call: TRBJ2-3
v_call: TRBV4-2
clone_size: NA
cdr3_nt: TGTGCCAGCAGCCAGGATTTTGGGGGAGTTAGCACAGATACGCAGTATTTT
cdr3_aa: CASSQDFGGVSTDTQYF

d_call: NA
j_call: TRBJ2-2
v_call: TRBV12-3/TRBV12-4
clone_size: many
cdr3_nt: TGTGCCAGCAGTCCTGGACTCGTTTTATTGGCCGGGGAGCTGTTTTTT
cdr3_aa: CASSPGLVLLAGELFF

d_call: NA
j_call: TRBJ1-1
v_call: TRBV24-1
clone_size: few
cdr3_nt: TGTGCCACCAGTGACCACAGGGATGCGAACACTGAAGCTTTCTTT
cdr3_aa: CATSDHRDANTEAFF

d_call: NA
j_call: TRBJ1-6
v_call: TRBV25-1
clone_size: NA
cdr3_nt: TGTGCCAGCAGTCCCCGACTTTCTAATTCACCCCTCCACTTT
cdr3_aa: CASSPRLSNSPLHF

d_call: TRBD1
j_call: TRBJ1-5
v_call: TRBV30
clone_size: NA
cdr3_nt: TGTGCCTGGACGCCGCCAGGGGGTCAGCCCCAGCATTTT
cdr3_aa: CAWTPPGGQPQHF

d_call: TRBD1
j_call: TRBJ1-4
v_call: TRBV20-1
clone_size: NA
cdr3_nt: TGCAGTGCCCCGACAGGGGAAGGGACGAACGAAAAACTGTTTTTT
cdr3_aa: CSAPTGEGTNEKLFF

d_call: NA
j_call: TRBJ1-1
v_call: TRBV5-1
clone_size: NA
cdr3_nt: TGCGCCAGCAGCTTGGAGCCAGGGCGAACTGAAGCTTTCTTT
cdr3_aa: CASSLEPGRTEAFF

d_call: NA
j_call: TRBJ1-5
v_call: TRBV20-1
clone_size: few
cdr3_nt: TGCAGTGCCCGGTTTCAGGGCAATCAGCCCCAGCATTTT
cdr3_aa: CSARFQGNQPQHF

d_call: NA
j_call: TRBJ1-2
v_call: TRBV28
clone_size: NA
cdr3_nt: TGTGCCAGCAGTACCACAGGACGCGGCTACACCTTC
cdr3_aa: CASSTTGRGYTF

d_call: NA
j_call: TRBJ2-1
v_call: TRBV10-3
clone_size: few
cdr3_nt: TGTGCCATCAGTGACCCCGACGAGCAGTTCTTC
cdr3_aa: CAISDPDEQFF

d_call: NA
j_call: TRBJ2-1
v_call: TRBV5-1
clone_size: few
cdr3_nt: TGCGCCAGCCAACTAGTCTCTAGGCACAATGAGCAGTTCTTC
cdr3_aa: CASQLVSRHNEQFF

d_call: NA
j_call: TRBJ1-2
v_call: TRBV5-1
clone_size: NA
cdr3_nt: TGCGCCAGCAGGTCCGGGGGCCTGAACTATGGCTACACCTTC
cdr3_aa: CASRSGGLNYGYTF

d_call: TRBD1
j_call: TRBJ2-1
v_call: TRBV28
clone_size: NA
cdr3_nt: TGTGCCAGCAGTTCGGGACAGGGTATCCACAATGAGCAGTTCTTC
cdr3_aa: CASSSGQGIHNEQFF

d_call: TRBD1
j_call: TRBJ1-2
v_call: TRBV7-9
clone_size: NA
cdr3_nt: TGTGCCAGCAGCCCCACGGCCCCAGACAGGGATCATGGCTACACCTTC
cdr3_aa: CASSPTAPDRDHGYTF

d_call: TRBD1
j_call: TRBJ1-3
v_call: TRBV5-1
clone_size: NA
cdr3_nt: TGCACCAGCAGCAAAGGACAGGGGCAAGGAAACACCATATATTTT
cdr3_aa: CTSSKGQGQGNTIYF

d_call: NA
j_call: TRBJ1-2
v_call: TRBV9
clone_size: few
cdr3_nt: TGTGCCAGCAGCAAATCGGGGAACTATGGCTACACCTTC
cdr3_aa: CASSKSGNYGYTF

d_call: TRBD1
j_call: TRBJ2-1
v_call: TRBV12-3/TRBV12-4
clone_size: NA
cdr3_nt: TGTGCCAGCAGCCCTGGACAGGGGAAGAATGAGCAGTTCTTC
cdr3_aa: CASSPGQGKNEQFF

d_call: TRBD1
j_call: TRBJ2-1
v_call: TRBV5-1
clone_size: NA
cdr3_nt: TGCGCCAGCAGCCGGGACAGTTGGAGCAATGAGCAGTTCTTC
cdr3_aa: CASSRDSWSNEQFF

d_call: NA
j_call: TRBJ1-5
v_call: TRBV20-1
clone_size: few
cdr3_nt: TGCAGTGCTAGGTATGTTGGAGACAGGTCGACGGGGGGACCCCAGCATTTT
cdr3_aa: CSARYVGDRSTGGPQHF

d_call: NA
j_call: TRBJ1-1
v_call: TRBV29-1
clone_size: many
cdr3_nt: TGCAGCGTTGACAGTAACACTGAAGCTTTCTTT
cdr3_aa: CSVDSNTEAFF

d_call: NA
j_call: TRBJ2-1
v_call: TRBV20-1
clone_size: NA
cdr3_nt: TGCAGTGCTAGAGATCAGCTGACTACCCGGGTCAATGAGCAGTTCTTC
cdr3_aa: CSARDQLTTRVNEQFF

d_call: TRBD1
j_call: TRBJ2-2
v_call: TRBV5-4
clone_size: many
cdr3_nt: TGTGCCAGCAGCCGCGGCAGGGGGATGAACACCGGGGAGCTGTTTTTT
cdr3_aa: CASSRGRGMNTGELFF

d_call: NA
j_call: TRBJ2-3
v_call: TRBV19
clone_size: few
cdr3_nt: TGTGCCAGTAGTCATCAACCCAGGCGGGATACGCAGTATTTT
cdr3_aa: CASSHQPRRDTQYF

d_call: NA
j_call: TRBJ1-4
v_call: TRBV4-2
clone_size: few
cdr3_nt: TGTGCCAGCAGCCAAGAGCTACGCCTCGCAACTAATGAAAAACTGTTTTTT
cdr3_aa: CASSQELRLATNEKLFF

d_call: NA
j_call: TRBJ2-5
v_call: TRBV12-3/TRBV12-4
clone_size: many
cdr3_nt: TGTGCCAGCAGTTTAGGGGGGGCTAAGAGTGGGACCCAGTACTTC
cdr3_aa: CASSLGGAKSGTQYF

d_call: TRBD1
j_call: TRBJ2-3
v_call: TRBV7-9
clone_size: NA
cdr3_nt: TGTGCCAGCAGCTTGAGACAGGGGCGCGCAGATACGCAGTATTTT
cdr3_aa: CASSLRQGRADTQYF

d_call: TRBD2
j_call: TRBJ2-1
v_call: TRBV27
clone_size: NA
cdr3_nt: TGTGCCAGCAGCAATAGCGGGGGGGCCTTTGATGAGCAGTTCTTC
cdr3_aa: CASSNSGGAFDEQFF

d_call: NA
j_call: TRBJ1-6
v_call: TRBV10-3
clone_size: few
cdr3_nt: TGTGCCATCAGTGAGAGGGTAGACAATTCACCCCTCCACTTT
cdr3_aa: CAISERVDNSPLHF

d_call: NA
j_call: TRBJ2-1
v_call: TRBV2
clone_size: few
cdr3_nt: TGTGCCAGCAGTGAACAGATAACATACAATGAGCAGTTCTTC
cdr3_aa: CASSEQITYNEQFF

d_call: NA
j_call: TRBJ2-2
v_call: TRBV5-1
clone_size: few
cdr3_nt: TGCGCCAGCAGCTTGGCCTTAGGGGCGAACACCGGGGAGCTGTTTTTT
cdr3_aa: CASSLALGANTGELFF

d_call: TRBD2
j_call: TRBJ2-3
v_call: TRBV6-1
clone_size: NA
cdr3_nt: TGTGCCAGCAGTGAACTAGCGGGGGGAAATACGCAGTATTTT
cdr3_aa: CASSELAGGNTQYF

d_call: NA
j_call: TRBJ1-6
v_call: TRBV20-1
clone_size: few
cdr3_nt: TGCAGTGCTAGGGCGGTTCAGGGACACAACTCCTATAATTCACCCCTCCACTTT
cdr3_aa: CSARAVQGHNSYNSPLHF

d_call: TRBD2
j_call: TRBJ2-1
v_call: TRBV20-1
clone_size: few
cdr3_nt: TGCAGTGCAGGACTAGCGGGATCTGGTGAGCAGTTCTTC
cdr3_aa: CSAGLAGSGEQFF

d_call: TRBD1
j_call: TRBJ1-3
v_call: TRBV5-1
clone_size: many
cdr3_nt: TGCGCCAGCAGCCCCGGGACAGCTGGAAACACCATATATTTT
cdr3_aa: CASSPGTAGNTIYF